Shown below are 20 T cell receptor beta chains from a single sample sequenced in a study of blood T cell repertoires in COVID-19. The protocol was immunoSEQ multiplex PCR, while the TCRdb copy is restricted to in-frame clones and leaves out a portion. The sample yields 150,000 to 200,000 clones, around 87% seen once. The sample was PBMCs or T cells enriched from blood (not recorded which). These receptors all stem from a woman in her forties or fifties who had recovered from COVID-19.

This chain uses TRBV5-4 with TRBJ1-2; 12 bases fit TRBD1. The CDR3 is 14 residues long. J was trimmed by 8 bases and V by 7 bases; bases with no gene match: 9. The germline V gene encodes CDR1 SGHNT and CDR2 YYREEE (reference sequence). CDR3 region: CASGWGQGAQGYTF. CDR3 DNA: TGTGCCAGCGGATGGGGACAGGGGGCGCAAGGCTACACCTTC.

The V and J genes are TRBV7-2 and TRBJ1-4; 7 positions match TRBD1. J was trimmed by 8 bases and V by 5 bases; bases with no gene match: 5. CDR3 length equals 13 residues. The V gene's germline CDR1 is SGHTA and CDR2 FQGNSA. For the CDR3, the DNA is TGTGCCAGCAGCGTACAGGGGAGAGAAAAACTGTTTTTT. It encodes CASSVQGREKLFF.

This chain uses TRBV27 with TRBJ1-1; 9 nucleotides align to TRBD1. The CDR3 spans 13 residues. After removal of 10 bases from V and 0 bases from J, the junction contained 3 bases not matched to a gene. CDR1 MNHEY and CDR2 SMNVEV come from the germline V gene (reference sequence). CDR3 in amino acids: CATGTGLNTEAFF. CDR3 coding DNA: TGTGCCACCGGGACAGGGTTGAACACTGAAGCTTTCTTT.

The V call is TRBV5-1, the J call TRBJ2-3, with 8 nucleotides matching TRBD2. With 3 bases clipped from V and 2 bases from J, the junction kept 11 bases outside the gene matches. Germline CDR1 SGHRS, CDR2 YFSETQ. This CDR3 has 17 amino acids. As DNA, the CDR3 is TGCGCCAGCAGCTCCCTCGCGGGGGGAGGTGACACAGATACGCAGTATTTT. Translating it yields CASSSLAGGGDTDTQYF.

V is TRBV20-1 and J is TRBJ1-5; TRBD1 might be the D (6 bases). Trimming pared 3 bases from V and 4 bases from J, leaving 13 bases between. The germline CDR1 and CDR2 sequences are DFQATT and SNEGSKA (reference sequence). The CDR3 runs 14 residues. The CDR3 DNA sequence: TGCAGTGCTAGTGACAGGTCCCTGAATCAGCCCCAGCATTTT. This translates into CSASDRSLNQPQHF.

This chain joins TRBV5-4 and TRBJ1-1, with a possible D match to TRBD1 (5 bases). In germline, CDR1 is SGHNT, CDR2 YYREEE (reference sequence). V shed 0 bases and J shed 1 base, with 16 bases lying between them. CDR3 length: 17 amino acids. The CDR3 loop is CASSLGAGLKSNTEAFF. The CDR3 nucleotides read TGTGCCAGCAGCTTGGGGGCGGGGCTTAAGTCGAACACTGAAGCTTTCTTT.

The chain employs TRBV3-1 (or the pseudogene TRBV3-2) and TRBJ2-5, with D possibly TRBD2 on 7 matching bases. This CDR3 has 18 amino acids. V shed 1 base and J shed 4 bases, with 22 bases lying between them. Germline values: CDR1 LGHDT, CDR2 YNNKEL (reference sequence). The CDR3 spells CASSQVKKGGGGLETQYF. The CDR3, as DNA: TGTGCCAGCAGCCAAGTGAAAAAGGGAGGGGGGGGATTAGAGACCCAGTACTTC.

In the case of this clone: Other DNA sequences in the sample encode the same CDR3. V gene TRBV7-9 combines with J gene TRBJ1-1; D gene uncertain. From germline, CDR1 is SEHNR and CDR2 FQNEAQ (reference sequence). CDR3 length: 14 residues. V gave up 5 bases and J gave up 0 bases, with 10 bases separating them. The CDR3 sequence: CASSLVGVNTEAFF. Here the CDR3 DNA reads TGTGCCAGCAGCCTAGTCGGGGTGAACACTGAAGCTTTCTTT. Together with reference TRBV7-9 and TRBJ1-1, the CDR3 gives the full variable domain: DTGVSQNPRHKITKRGQNVTFRCDPISEHNRLYWYRQTLGQGPEFLTYFQNEAQLEKSRLLSDRFSAERPKGSFSTLEIQRTEQGDSAMYLCASSLVGVNTEAFFGQGTRLTVV.

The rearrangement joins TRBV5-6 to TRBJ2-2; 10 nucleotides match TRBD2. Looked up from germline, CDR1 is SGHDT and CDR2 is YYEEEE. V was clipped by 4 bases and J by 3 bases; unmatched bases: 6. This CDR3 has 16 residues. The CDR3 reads CASSTTSGAHTGELFF. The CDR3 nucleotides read TGTGCCAGCAGCACAACTAGCGGGGCGCACACCGGGGAGCTGTTTTTT.

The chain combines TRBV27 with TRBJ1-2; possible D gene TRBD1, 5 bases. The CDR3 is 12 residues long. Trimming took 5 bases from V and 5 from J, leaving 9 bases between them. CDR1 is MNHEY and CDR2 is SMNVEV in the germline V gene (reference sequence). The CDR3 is CASSGQGYGYTF. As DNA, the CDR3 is TGTGCCAGCAGTGGACAAGGTTATGGCTACACCTTC.

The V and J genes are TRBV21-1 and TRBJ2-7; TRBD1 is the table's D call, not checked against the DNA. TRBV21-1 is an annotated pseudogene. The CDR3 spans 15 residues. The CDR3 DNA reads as TGTGCCAGCAGCAAAGTCGCAGGGGGGCTGTACGAGCAGTACTTC. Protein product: CASSKVAGGLYEQYF.

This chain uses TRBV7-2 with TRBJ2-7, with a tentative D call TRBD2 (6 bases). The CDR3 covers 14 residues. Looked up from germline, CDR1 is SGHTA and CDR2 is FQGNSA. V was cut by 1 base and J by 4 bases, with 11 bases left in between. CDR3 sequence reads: CASSLGVSGYEQYF. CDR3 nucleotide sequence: TGTGCCAGCAGCTTAGGGGTTAGCGGATACGAGCAGTACTTC.

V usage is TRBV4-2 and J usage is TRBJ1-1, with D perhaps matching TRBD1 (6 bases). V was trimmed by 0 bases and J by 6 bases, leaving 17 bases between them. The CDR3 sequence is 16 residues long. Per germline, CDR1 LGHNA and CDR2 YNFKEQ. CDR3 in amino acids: CASSQDLGRGAAEAFF. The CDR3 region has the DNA TGTGCCAGCAGCCAAGATCTGGGACGGGGGGCCGCTGAAGCTTTCTTT.

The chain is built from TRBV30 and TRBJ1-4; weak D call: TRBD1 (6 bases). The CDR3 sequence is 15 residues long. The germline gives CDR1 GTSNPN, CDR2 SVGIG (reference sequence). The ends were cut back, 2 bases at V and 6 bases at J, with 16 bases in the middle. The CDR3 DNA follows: TGTGCCTGGAGTCCCTCACAGGGTACCGATGAAAAACTGTTTTTT. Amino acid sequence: CAWSPSQGTDEKLFF.

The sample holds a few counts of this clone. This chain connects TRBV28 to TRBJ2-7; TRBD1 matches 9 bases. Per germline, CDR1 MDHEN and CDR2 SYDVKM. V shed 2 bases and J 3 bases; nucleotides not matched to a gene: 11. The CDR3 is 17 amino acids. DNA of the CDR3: TGTGCCAGCAGTTTACTAGGCCCGGGGACAGGGTTCTACGAGCAGTACTTC. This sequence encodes CASSLLGPGTGFYEQYF. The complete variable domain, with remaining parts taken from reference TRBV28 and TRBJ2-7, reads DVKVTQSSRYLVKRTGEKVFLECVQDMDHENMFWYRQDPGLGLRLIYFSYDVKMKEKGDIPEGYSVSREKKERFSLILESASTNQTSMYLCASSLLGPGTGFYEQYFGPGTRLTVT.

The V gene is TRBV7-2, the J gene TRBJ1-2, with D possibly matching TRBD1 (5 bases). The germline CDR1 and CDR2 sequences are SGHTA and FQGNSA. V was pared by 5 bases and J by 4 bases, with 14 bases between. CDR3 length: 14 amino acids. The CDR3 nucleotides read TGTGCCAGCAGCAACAATCTGGACATCTATGGCTACACCTTC. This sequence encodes CASSNNLDIYGYTF.

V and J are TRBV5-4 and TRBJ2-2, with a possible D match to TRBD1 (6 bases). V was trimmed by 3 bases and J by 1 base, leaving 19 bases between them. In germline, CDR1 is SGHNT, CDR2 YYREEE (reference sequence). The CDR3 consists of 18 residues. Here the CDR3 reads CASSSPHLDRENTGELFF. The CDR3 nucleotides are TGTGCCAGCAGCTCCCCGCACTTGGACAGAGAGAACACCGGGGAGCTGTTTTTT.

The CDR3: CAWSGGQGDVGNSPLHF. Written as DNA, the CDR3 is TGTGCCTGGAGTGGGGGACAGGGGGATGTGGGGAATTCACCCCTCCACTTT. The chain has TRBV30 and TRBJ1-6, with 11 bases identical to TRBD1. With V trimmed by 1 base and J by 7 bases, 9 bases remained unmatched. The germline V gene encodes CDR1 GTSNPN and CDR2 SVGIG (reference sequence). This CDR3 is built from 17 residues.

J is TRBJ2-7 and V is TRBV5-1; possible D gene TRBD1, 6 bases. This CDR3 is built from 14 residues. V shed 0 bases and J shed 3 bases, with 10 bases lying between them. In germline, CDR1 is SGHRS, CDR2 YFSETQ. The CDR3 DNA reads TGCGCCAGCAGCTTGGACACAGGGATCTACGAGCAGTACTTC. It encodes CASSLDTGIYEQYF.

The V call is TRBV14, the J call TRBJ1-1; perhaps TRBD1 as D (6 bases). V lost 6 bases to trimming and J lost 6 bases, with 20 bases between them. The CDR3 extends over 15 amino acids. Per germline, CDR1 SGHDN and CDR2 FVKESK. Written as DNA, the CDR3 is TGTGCCAGCAGGGACGCCCTGACAGGATGGTCTGAAGCTTTCTTT. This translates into CASRDALTGWSEAFF.